The 4 T cell receptor beta chains reported below all come from one sample, sequenced in a study of Ad26.COV2.S vaccination and SARS-CoV-2 variants. Clones were read by immunoSEQ multiplex PCR, and TCRdb kept only the in-frame ones, dropping some. The table records about 330,000 clones, 90% of them present only once. Described treatment: roughly 20 received Ad26.COV2.S at low or high dose, single or two shots; about 5 received placebo; per-sample allocation not given. Sampling was performed 63 days after the first vaccine or placebo injection. The starting material was peripheral blood, obtained in a trial of Ad26.COV2.S vaccine versus placebo. Source of these receptors: a person between 18 and 65 years old who received the Ad26.COV2.S COVID-19 vaccine or a placebo.

This rearrangement joins TRBV7-3 to TRBJ2-1; TRBD2 might be the D (5 bases). V was clipped by 1 base and J by 6 bases, with 13 bases between them. From germline, CDR1 is SGHTA and CDR2 FQGTGA. This CDR3 has 15 residues. The CDR3 nucleotides are TGTGCCAGCAGCTTAAGCTTGCTAGCAACCAATGAGCAGTTCTTC. Its translation is CASSLSLLATNEQFF.

CDR3 amino acids: CASSVEDGGTETQYF. The CDR3 coding sequence is TGTGCCAGCAGCGTAGAGGATGGAGGGACCGAGACCCAGTACTTC. The chain carries TRBV9 and TRBJ2-5; a weak D match, TRBD2 (6 bases). V gave up 0 bases and J gave up 5 bases, with 14 bases separating them. The CDR3 contains 15 residues. The germline V gene has CDR1 SGDLS and CDR2 YYNGEE.

This chain links TRBV3-1 (or the pseudogene TRBV3-2) with TRBJ2-1, with TRBD2 as a possible D gene (6 bases). Trimming took off 6 bases at V and 0 bases at J, with 12 bases between the two ends. The CDR3 is made up of 15 amino acids. CDR1 is LGHDT, CDR2 YNNKEL, per germline (reference sequence). CDR3 nucleotides: TGTGCCAGCAGGCCTCGGGGGAGCTCCTACAATGAGCAGTTCTTC. Translating gives CASRPRGSSYNEQFF.

The genes are TRBV3-1 (or the pseudogene TRBV3-2) and TRBJ1-1, with a tentative D call TRBD1 (5 bases). V was clipped by 4 bases and J by 1 base, with 7 bases between them. Per germline, CDR1 LGHDT and CDR2 YNNKEL (reference sequence). The CDR3 runs to 13 residues. Here the CDR3 reads CASSRDRNTEAFF. As DNA, the CDR3 is TGTGCCAGCAGCCGTGACAGGAACACTGAAGCTTTCTTT.